One TCR beta chain is described in this entry. The antigen it recognizes is unknown. No much larger clonotype is one base removed from it; base qualities were not supplied. TCR beta repertoires were profiled from peripheral blood of more than ten young patients with multiple sclerosis to demonstrate the VDJtools post-analysis software. Multiple sclerosis patients were children and adolescents aged about 6 to 15 years. This entry belongs to a study of post-analysis software for immune sequencing data (dated by TCRdb to about 2015). Describing the broader study: Recorded disease courses included relapsing-remitting, secondary progressive and progressive-relapsing multiple sclerosis, with some patients lacking subtype annotation. The patient repertoires were set against under 13 previously published healthy control repertoires from donors whose ages ranged from roughly 6 to 27 years. A subset of samples was prepared in parallel using single-end sample barcoding, then pooled and co-amplified after Illumina adapter ligation.

General study outcomes and caveats: Roughly 5 TRBV segments, including TRBV5-6, TRBV5-1 and TRBV20-1, were significantly more frequent in patients than controls. The control group was slightly older than the multiple sclerosis patient group. Direct clustering with F measure revealed strong co-clustering of samples prepared in the same batch, which led to a batch-effect correction. Significantly lower normalized Chao1 diversity was found in multiple sclerosis patients than in controls, suggesting substantial peripheral T-cell clonal expansion.

Library prep was done by PCR. TCRdb lists the instrument as Illumina HiSeq 2500. To reduce PCR and sequencing biases, unique molecular identifiers were incorporated into the TCR beta cDNA libraries. Roughly 0.5 million cDNA molecules were obtained per 1 to 10 million input T cells, so each molecule approximated one T cell. Patient libraries were prepared and sequenced with the same protocol used for the earlier healthy control dataset. Within a given batch, samples were prepared together, multiplexed and sequenced on the same HiSeq lane. Processing in the source paper ran as follows. Raw barcoded reads were processed with MIGEC, and single-read molecular identifier groups were discarded before consensus assembly and CDR3 extraction. Clonotype tables were post-analysed with VDJtools, and diversity was normalized by down-sampling all datasets to the smallest sample size. To correct batch-related cross-sample contamination, repertoire overlap clustering matched CDR3 amino acid sequences but not nucleotide sequences. TCRdb handled the public reads itself, with Q25 trimming in fastp and clone calling in MiXCR, and kept productive beta chains. A single entry per CDR3 protein holds the most common genes and DNA from its merged rows. The V and J calls come from TCRdb's annotation, not from the publication. The sample yields 430,000 or so distinct CDR3 sequences; approximately 42% were counted once. 6% to 9% of the sample lies in the top ten.

Counted from cysteine to phenylalanine, this CDR3 has 16 amino acids. The only DNA kept is the CDR3, 48 bases in frame from the first base. The germline ends are 19 bases apart after V is trimmed by 6 bases and J by 1 base. Via the germline V gene, CDR1 is MDHEN and CDR2 SYDVKM. The sequence is built from TRBV28 and TRBJ2-7, with TRBD2 as a weak D call on 6 bases. The sequence was collected from a girl aged 2-9 years with multiple sclerosis. Sequenced material: blood. CDR3 loop: CASRAPGEVISYEQYF. DNA sequence: TGTGCCAGCAGGGCCCCTGGGGAGGTGATATCCTACGAGCAGTACTTC.